One and the same sample provided the 8 T cell receptor beta chains below, sequenced in a study of blood T cell repertoires in COVID-19. Clones were read by immunoSEQ multiplex PCR, and TCRdb kept only the in-frame ones, dropping some. The sample contains a few hundred thousand clones, roughly 85% of which appear only once. The specimen sequenced was PBMCs or T cells enriched from blood (not recorded which). The receptors come from a man aged 35 to 55 who had recovered from COVID-19.

The V and J genes are TRBV7-3 and TRBJ2-1; D perhaps matches TRBD2 (5 bases). Per germline, CDR1 SGHTA and CDR2 FQGTGA. The CDR3 is 15 residues long. Trimming left V 4 bases short and J 9 bases short, with 19 bases between. The CDR3 sequence is CASSSTATSRAEQFF. DNA of the CDR3: TGTGCCAGCAGCTCGACCGCTACTAGTCGGGCTGAGCAGTTCTTC.

The J gene is TRBJ1-2, the V gene TRBV29-1; 12 nucleotides align to TRBD1. With 6 bases clipped from V and 1 base from J, the junction kept 6 bases outside the gene matches. The CDR3 extends over 15 amino acids. Germline V gives CDR1 SQVTM, CDR2 ANQGSEA. This chain's CDR3 is CSVRDRGQGNYGYTF. In DNA, the CDR3 is TGCAGCGTACGGGACAGGGGGCAGGGTAACTATGGCTACACCTTC.

This clone turned up a few times. This chain uses TRBV9 with TRBJ1-2; TRBD1 might be the D (6 bases). The V end lost 4 bases, the J end lost 0 bases, and 13 bases lay between the germline ends. Per the germline V gene, CDR1 is SGDLS and CDR2 is YYNGEE. This CDR3 is built from 15 residues. The CDR3 DNA is TGTGCCAGCAGCCGTGGACAGAATGCTAACTATGGCTACACCTTC. Encoded protein: CASSRGQNANYGYTF.

The chain is built from TRBV2 and TRBJ1-2; possibly TRBD1 for D (5 bases). V lost 8 bases and J lost 3, with 13 bases in between. This CDR3 is built from 13 residues. CDR1 and CDR2 (germline): SNHLY, FYNNEI. CDR3 residues: CASSETGDYGYTF. In DNA, the CDR3 is TGTGCCAGCTCCGAGACGGGGGACTATGGCTACACCTTC.

This chain connects TRBV4-3 to TRBJ2-5, with 12 bases aligning to TRBD2. The CDR3 has 14 residues. Trimming removed 5 bases from V and 4 bases from J; junction bases left unmatched: 2. CDR1 and CDR2 (germline): LGHNA, YSLEER. The CDR3 sequence is CASSSGLAGETQYF. CDR3 coding DNA: TGCGCCAGCAGCTCGGGACTAGCGGGAGAGACCCAGTACTTC.

The chain recombines TRBV19 with TRBJ1-5; D is possibly TRBD1 (6 bases). The CDR3 has 16 residues. V was cut by 4 bases and J by 0 bases, with 13 bases left in between. In germline, CDR1 is LNHDA, CDR2 SQIVND (reference sequence). The chain's CDR3 is CASSTLGQYSNQPQHF. CDR3 nucleotides: TGTGCCAGTAGTACCCTCGGACAGTATAGCAATCAGCCCCAGCATTTT.

The rearrangement uses TRBV10-3 and TRBJ2-1, with 7 bases fitting TRBD1. Germline-derived CDR1 and CDR2 are ENHRY and SYGVKD. This CDR3 is 17 amino acids long. J was trimmed by 0 bases and V by 0 bases; bases with no gene match: 5. The CDR3 protein is CAISESMAGGSYNEQFF. For the CDR3, the DNA is TGTGCCATCAGTGAGTCGATGGCAGGGGGCTCCTACAATGAGCAGTTCTTC.

There are a few counts of this clone. This chain links TRBV5-1 with TRBJ2-7; weak D call: TRBD2 (5 bases). Germline CDR1 and CDR2: SGHRS and YFSETQ. Trimming left V 0 bases short and J 3 bases short, with 10 bases between. The CDR3 runs to 14 residues. The CDR3 loop reads CASSLAQAGYEQYF. In DNA form, the CDR3 reads TGCGCCAGCAGCTTGGCCCAGGCGGGCTACGAGCAGTACTTC.